These 21 T cell receptor beta chains share one sample of origin, sequenced in a study of patients and donors after allogeneic stem cell transplantation. One entry per CDR3 protein results from TCRdb running MiXCR on the RT-PCR reads. The sample includes some 31,000 distinct CDR3 sequences, roughly 38% of them seen just once. The material sequenced was blood, either unsorted or a sorted T cell fraction (not recorded which). These receptors came from a human donor who was either an allogeneic HSCT recipient or a stem cell or donor lymphocyte infusion donor (not recorded which). It is not recorded whose cells these are; they may come from a transplant donor.

This clonotype was seen many times. The CDR3 spells CASSPQWAVQETQYF. CDR3 sequence (DNA): TGTGCCAGCAGTCCCCAGTGGGCAGTACAAGAGACCCAGTACTTC. The rearrangement links TRBV7-2 to TRBJ2-5; no firm D call. CDR1 and CDR2 from the germline V gene are SGHTA and FQGNSA. V was shortened by 6 bases and J by 2 bases, with 16 bases between the two germline ends. The CDR3 is 15 residues long.

The CDR3 region is CSARDAGGSYNEQFF. The CDR3 bases are TGCAGTGCTAGAGACGCGGGAGGCTCCTACAATGAGCAGTTCTTC. The genes are TRBV20-1 and TRBJ2-1; 8 nucleotides align to TRBD2. CDR1 and CDR2 from the germline V gene are DFQATT and SNEGSKA (reference sequence). J was trimmed by 0 bases and V by 0 bases; bases with no gene match: 1. The CDR3 runs to 15 residues.

V is TRBV20-1 and J is TRBJ2-3, with 8 bases identical to TRBD2. There are 15 residues in the CDR3. The V gene's germline CDR1 is DFQATT and CDR2 SNEGSKA (reference sequence). V dropped 5 bases and J dropped 0; count of bases not matched to a gene: 7. The CDR3 nucleotides read TGCAGTGCTGACGGGAGGGCCGCTAGCACAGATACGCAGTATTTT. This translates into CSADGRAASTDTQYF.

This clonotype has a handful of counts. The V call is TRBV25-1, the J call TRBJ2-4; D is possibly TRBD2 (5 bases). This CDR3 comprises 12 residues. V lost 7 bases, J lost 3 bases, and 7 bases lay in between. Per germline, CDR1 MGHDK and CDR2 SYGVNS. CDR3 amino acids: CASTGIKNIQYF. The CDR3 DNA is TGTGCCAGCACCGGGATCAAAAACATTCAGTACTTC.

The chain employs TRBV29-1 and TRBJ2-4; 7 bases line up with TRBD1. V lost 7 bases, J lost 0 bases, and 3 bases stayed unmatched. CDR1 SQVTM and CDR2 ANQGSEA come from the germline V gene. This CDR3 is 13 amino acids long. CDR3: CSAGTVAKNIQYF. The CDR3 nucleotides read TGCAGCGCCGGGACAGTAGCCAAAAACATTCAGTACTTC. Complete variable domain (other parts from reference TRBV29-1 and TRBJ2-4): SAVISQKPSRDICQRGTSLTIQCQVDSQVTMMFWYRQQPGQSLTLIATANQGSEATYESGFVIDKFPISRPNLTFSTLTVSNMSPEDSSIYLCSAGTVAKNIQYFGAGTRLSVL.

The rearrangement joins TRBV4-2 to TRBJ2-7, with TRBD2 matching over 7 bases. CDR1 is LGHNA and CDR2 is YNFKEQ in the germline V gene. There are 15 residues in the CDR3. The V gene end was trimmed by 4 bases and the J gene end by 5 bases; junction bases not matched to a gene: 11. The CDR3 bases are TGTGCCAGCAGCCCCTGGGACGGGGGGATCCACGAGCAGTACTTC. Protein product: CASSPWDGGIHEQYF.

The chain has TRBV29-1 and TRBJ1-5; TRBD1 matches 7 bases. The CDR3 is 14 amino acids. J lost 0 bases, V lost 6 bases, and 5 bases had no gene match. The germline V gene encodes CDR1 SQVTM and CDR2 ANQGSEA. CDR3 in amino acids: CSVETGISNQPQHF. CDR3 nucleotides: TGCAGCGTGGAGACAGGGATTAGCAATCAGCCCCAGCATTTT.

In this sample, this clonotype turned up once. This sequence joins TRBV7-7 and TRBJ2-1, with a weak D call TRBD1 (5 bases). Trimming removed 6 bases from V and 7 bases from J, with 13 bases in between. The CDR3 consists of 13 residues. From germline, CDR1 is SSHAT and CDR2 FNYEAQ (reference sequence). The CDR3, as DNA: TGTGCCAGCAGTCTACAGGTCCAAAATGAGCAGTTCTTC. This sequence encodes CASSLQVQNEQFF.

This clonotype occurred many times. The chain uses TRBV14 and TRBJ2-7; D uncertain. CDR3 size: 13 residues. V lost 0 bases and J 2 bases, leaving 5 bases between the germline ends. CDR1 is SGHDN, CDR2 FVKESK, per germline. The CDR3 region has the DNA TGTGCCAGCAGCCAAGAGCGGCCCTACGAGCAGTACTTC. Protein product: CASSQERPYEQYF.

The chain joins TRBV20-1 to TRBJ2-3, with 11 bases lining up with TRBD2. J lost 3 bases, V lost 5 bases, and 13 bases had no gene match. The CDR3 has 17 amino acids. Germline-derived CDR1 and CDR2 are DFQATT and SNEGSKA (reference sequence). The CDR3 is CSASAGLAVGATDTQYF. CDR3 DNA sequence: TGCAGTGCTTCGGCGGGACTAGCGGTAGGGGCGACAGATACGCAGTATTTT.

V and J are TRBV12-3 or TRBV12-4 and TRBJ1-2; no firm D call. V shed 2 bases and J shed 4 bases, with 2 bases lying between them. The length of the CDR3 is 11 residues. The CDR3 loop is CASSLPYGYTF. CDR3 nucleotides: TGTGCCAGCAGTTTACCCTATGGCTACACCTTC.

The chain employs TRBV20-1 and TRBJ2-3, with D perhaps matching TRBD1 or TRBD2 (6 bases each). The CDR3 consists of 15 residues. Germline CDR1 DFQATT, CDR2 SNEGSKA (reference sequence). The ends were cut back, 6 bases at V and 0 bases at J, with 16 bases in the middle. For the CDR3, the DNA is TGCAGTGCGACGGGGGCAGCCACTAGCACAGATACGCAGTATTTT. As protein: CSATGAATSTDTQYF.

The genes are TRBV15 and TRBJ1-2, with D unresolved. The ends were cut back, 0 bases at V and 4 bases at J, with 12 bases in the middle. The CDR3 contains 15 residues. Germline loops: CDR1 LNHNV, CDR2 YYDKDF (reference sequence). The CDR3 loop is CATSRDWPTTYGYTF. The CDR3 DNA is TGTGCCACCAGCAGAGATTGGCCGACGACCTATGGCTACACCTTC.

This clonotype has ten or more counts. V gene TRBV10-3 combines with J gene TRBJ1-4; D not certain. The ends were cut back, 0 bases at V and 6 bases at J, with 5 bases in the middle. Germline-derived CDR1 and CDR2 are ENHRY and SYGVKD. The CDR3 is 13 residues long. For the CDR3, the DNA is TGTGCCATCAGTGAGTCAGTCGATGAAAAACTGTTTTTT. It specifies CAISESVDEKLFF.

Only a few counts were recorded for this clonotype. V and J are TRBV20-1 and TRBJ2-2; 9 bases align to TRBD2. The CDR3 extends over 17 amino acids. J gave up 7 bases and V 0 bases, and 12 bases lay outside the gene matches. Germline lookup yields CDR1 DFQATT and CDR2 SNEGSKA (reference sequence). CDR3 sequence: CSARDLLAGTIGGELFF. The CDR3 DNA reads TGCAGTGCTAGAGATCTTCTAGCGGGAACGATCGGCGGGGAGCTGTTTTTT.

The chain links TRBV10-3 to TRBJ2-1; D gene uncertain. CDR3 length: 15 amino acids. The V end was cut by 2 bases, the J end by 6 bases, with 14 bases between. The V gene's germline CDR1 is ENHRY and CDR2 SYGVKD. The CDR3 nucleotides read TGTGCCATCAGTGAGGGACGATCTTTTTCCAATGAGCAGTTCTTC. Its translation: CAISEGRSFSNEQFF.

J is TRBJ1-1 and V is TRBV20-1; D is perhaps TRBD1 (6 bases). CDR1 is DFQATT and CDR2 is SNEGSKA in the germline V gene (reference sequence). The V end lost 0 bases, the J end lost 6 bases, and 14 bases lay between the germline ends. The CDR3 sequence is 14 residues long. The CDR3 DNA reads as TGCAGTGCTAGAGATCCACAGGGTGCGGCTGAAGCTTTCTTT. This codes for CSARDPQGAAEAFF.

CDR3 coding DNA: TGCAGTGCTAGACAGGGCCGCTCTGGAAACACCATATATTTT. It specifies CSARQGRSGNTIYF. The chain uses TRBV20-1 and TRBJ1-3; a weak D match, TRBD1 (5 bases). Trimming stripped 2 bases from V and 0 bases from J, with 8 bases between. Looked up from germline, CDR1 is DFQATT and CDR2 is SNEGSKA (reference sequence). The CDR3 runs to 14 residues.

In this sample, this clonotype turned up a few times. The rearrangement uses TRBV6-2 or TRBV6-3 and TRBJ1-2; 7 bases align to TRBD1. The CDR3 loop spans 15 amino acids. V was clipped by 7 bases and J by 0 bases; unmatched bases: 8. Germline V gene sequence: CDR1 MNHEY, CDR2 SVGEGT. As DNA, the CDR3 is TGTGCCAGCATCTCCTTGACAGGGCCTAACTATGGCTACACCTTC. This codes for CASISLTGPNYGYTF.

At least ten counts were recorded for this clonotype. This chain connects TRBV12-3 or TRBV12-4 to TRBJ1-2; D uncertain. The germline V and J ends were trimmed by 3 bases and 5 bases, with 7 bases remaining between them. The CDR3 is 12 residues long. CDR3 nucleotides: TGTGCCAGCAGTTTCGGAGGATATGGCTACACCTTC. Translated, it gives CASSFGGYGYTF.

The chain's CDR3 is CASSTPGLANEKLFF. CDR3 coding DNA: TGTGCCAGCAGCACGCCGGGACTAGCTAATGAAAAACTGTTTTTT. V usage is TRBV7-6 and J usage is TRBJ1-4, with D possibly matching TRBD1 (5 bases). The ends were cut back, 5 bases at V and 3 bases at J, with 13 bases in the middle. The CDR3 has 15 amino acids. CDR1 is SGHVS, CDR2 FNYEAQ, per germline. The full variable domain, rest sourced from reference TRBV7-6 and TRBJ1-4, is GAGVSQSPRYKVTKRGQDVALRCDPISGHVSLYWYRQALGQGPEFLTYFNYEAQQDKSGLPNDRFSAERPEGSISTLTIQRTEQRDSAMYRCASSTPGLANEKLFFGSGTQLSVL.